This TCR beta chain was documented in a study of T cells after yellow fever vaccination. Study information: SMART-Seq v4 Ultra Low Input prepared the low-cell-number fractions.

Germline V gene data show CDR1 as DFQATT and CDR2 as SNEGSKA (reference sequence). This CDR3 has 15 amino acids. With 5 bases clipped from V and 4 bases from J, the junction kept 11 bases outside the gene matches. TCRdb fed the 5' RACE reads into MiXCR, producing one record per CDR3 protein. Here the sample spans roughly 250,000 distinct CDR3 sequences, 10% to 15% being singletons. General study results and limits: Booster samples showed a return of most primary-vaccination clones (under 97% CD4, over 70% CD8).

This clonotype was detected only a few times. Its matching antigen is unknown. V gene TRBV20-1 combines with J gene TRBJ2-3; 8 bases agree with TRBD2. The source of this sequence is a man aged 30-40 years who received the YFV17D yellow fever vaccine. This specimen consisted of CD4+ T cells sorted from PBMCs, obtained 45 days after the yellow fever booster vaccination. CDR3 sequence (DNA): TGCAGTGCTTCACGCGTAGCGGGACAAGCAGATACGCAGTATTTT. It specifies CSASRVAGQADTQYF.